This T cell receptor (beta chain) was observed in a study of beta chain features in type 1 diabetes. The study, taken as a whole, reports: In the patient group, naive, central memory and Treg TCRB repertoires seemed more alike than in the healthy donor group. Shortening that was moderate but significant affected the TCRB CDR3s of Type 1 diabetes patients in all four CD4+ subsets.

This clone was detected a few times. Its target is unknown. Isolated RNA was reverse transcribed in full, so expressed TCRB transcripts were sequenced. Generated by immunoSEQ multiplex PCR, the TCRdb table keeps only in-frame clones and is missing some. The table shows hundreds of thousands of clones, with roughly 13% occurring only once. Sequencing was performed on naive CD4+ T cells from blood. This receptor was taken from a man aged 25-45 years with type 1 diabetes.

This CDR3 reads CASSIALAGQETQYF. CDR3 sequence (DNA): TGTGCCAGTAGTATAGCACTAGCGGGACAAGAGACCCAGTACTTC. V and J are TRBV19 and TRBJ2-5; 10 bases align to TRBD2. The CDR3 loop spans 15 amino acids. The germline gives CDR1 LNHDA, CDR2 SQIVND (reference sequence). The ends lost 1 base at V and 2 bases at J; junction bases unmatched: 1.